The TCR beta chain described here comes from a study of T cell repertoires in cytomegalovirus infection. The overall study: Signatures in public TCR beta sequences pointed to both CMV infection and matching HLA type.

For this clonotype: What it binds is not known.

Per the germline V gene, CDR1 is MNHEY and CDR2 is SMNVEV (reference sequence). The CDR3 length is 12 residues. With 5 bases removed from V and 10 bases from J, the gap between germline ends came to 12 bases. TCRdb processed the reads anew with MiXCR; each CDR3 protein has one entry. The sample has approximately 910,000 distinct CDR3 sequences, 30% to 40% seen once. Overall study results and limits: The ex vivo response was dominated by HLA-C-restricted CMV-specific TCR beta clonotypes. Carriers of CMV plus the relevant HLA were identified by cumulative public TCR beta family frequency.

The receptor comes from a human donor in good health (CMV status not recorded). Some clones in this sample may be carry-over from other donors' samples. Here the sequenced sample was cultured CD8+ T cells from PBMCs, taken from culture after CMV antigen stimulation. The chain joins TRBV27 to TRBJ2-1; D is possibly TRBD2 (6 bases). The CDR3 reads CASSPSLAEQFF. The CDR3 coding sequence is TGTGCCAGCAGTCCCTCCCTAGCGGAGCAGTTCTTC.